These 24 T cell receptor beta chains were all obtained from the same sample, sequenced in a study of blood T cell repertoires in COVID-19. Sequencing was performed with immunoSEQ multiplex PCR; in TCRdb, only in-frame clones are kept and a portion is missing. The sample lists 62,000 or so clones, about 88% occurring once. The material sequenced was peripheral blood. The source of these receptors is a man over 45 with active COVID-19.

The chain combines TRBV28 with TRBJ2-7; 9 bases fit TRBD2. V was pared by 4 bases and J by 4 bases, with 5 bases of the junction left unmatched. Germline V gene lookup returns CDR1 MDHEN and CDR2 SYDVKM. The CDR3 is made up of 14 amino acids. CDR3 amino acids: CASSSPGLAYEQYF. The CDR3 DNA sequence: TGTGCCAGCAGTTCCCCGGGACTAGCATACGAGCAGTACTTC.

The V and J genes are TRBV5-5 and TRBJ1-5; TRBD1 matches at 7 bases. J was trimmed by 10 bases and V by 4 bases; bases with no gene match: 14. Germline V lookup: CDR1 SGHKS, CDR2 YYEKEE (reference sequence). The CDR3 totals 15 residues. The chain's CDR3 is CASSVRGESYEPQHF. The CDR3 DNA is TGTGCCAGCAGCGTCAGGGGGGAAAGTTATGAACCCCAGCATTTT.

The chain recombines TRBV18 with TRBJ2-5; TRBD1 agrees at 7 bases. V lost 3 bases, J lost 5 bases, and 9 bases stayed unmatched. Germline V gene data show CDR1 as KGHSH and CDR2 as LQKENI. CDR3 length equals 15 residues. The CDR3 here is CASSPRGGGGETQYF. CDR3 DNA: TGTGCCAGCTCACCGAGAGGGGGCGGTGGTGAGACCCAGTACTTC.

The genes are TRBV6-4 and TRBJ1-5; 7 bases agree with TRBD1. This CDR3 has 14 residues. Germline CDR1 and CDR2: MRHNA and SNTAGT. The junction had 5 bases not matched to a gene; V was cut back by 3 bases and J by 6 bases. The CDR3 loop reads CASSERGGVQPQHF. CDR3 in DNA: TGTGCCAGCAGTGAAAGAGGGGGCGTTCAGCCCCAGCATTTT.

The gene calls are TRBV14 and TRBJ1-4; tentatively, D is TRBD1 (5 bases). The V and J ends lost 8 bases and 6 bases respectively, with 10 bases between them. The CDR3 contains 12 residues. The germline CDR1 and CDR2 sequences are SGHDN and FVKESK. In DNA, the CDR3 is TGTGCCAGCGGGAGGGGCTATGAAAAACTGTTTTTT. Translated: CASGRGYEKLFF.

This chain joins TRBV15 and TRBJ1-4; D call uncertain. Germline CDR1 is LNHNV and CDR2 is YYDKDF (reference sequence). V was shortened by 3 bases and J by 8 bases, with 13 bases between the two germline ends. The CDR3 is made up of 14 amino acids. This chain's CDR3 is CATSSGIYGEKLFF. The CDR3 nucleotides are TGTGCCACCAGCAGCGGGATTTATGGAGAAAAACTGTTTTTT.

V gene TRBV27 combines with J gene TRBJ2-2; D is unresolved. The V end was cut by 9 bases, the J end by 1 base, with 6 bases between. The CDR3 runs to 12 residues. Germline CDR1 MNHEY, CDR2 SMNVEV (reference sequence). The CDR3 nucleotides are TGTGCCAGACAAGTGAACACCGGGGAGCTGTTTTTT. This encodes CARQVNTGELFF.

This chain uses TRBV6-5 with TRBJ2-3, with D uncertain. V was trimmed by 4 bases and J by 2 bases, leaving 4 bases between them. CDR3 length: 12 amino acids. The germline V gene encodes CDR1 MNHEY and CDR2 SVGAGI. DNA for the CDR3: TGTGCCAGCAGTTCCATCACAGATACGCAGTATTTT. As protein: CASSSITDTQYF.

This clone was seen once. The CDR3 sequence is CASSPRQGIHEQYF. In DNA, the CDR3 is TGTGCCAGCTCACCGAGACAGGGGATCCACGAGCAGTACTTC. The V and J genes are TRBV18 and TRBJ2-7; 8 positions agree with TRBD1. The CDR3 covers 14 residues. V was pared by 3 bases and J by 5 bases, with 6 bases of the junction left unmatched. Germline V gene data show CDR1 as KGHSH and CDR2 as LQKENI. The whole variable domain, remainder taken from reference TRBV18 and TRBJ2-7, is NAGVMQNPRHLVRRRGQEARLRCSPMKGHSHVYWYRQLPEEGLKFMVYLQKENIIDESGMPKERFSAEFPKEGPSILRIQQVVRGDSAAYFCASSPRQGIHEQYFGPGTRLTVT.

This sequence joins TRBV19 and TRBJ1-1; possible D gene TRBD1, 5 bases. Germline CDR1 reads LNHDA; CDR2 reads SQIVND (reference sequence). Trimming removed 7 bases from V and 3 bases from J, with 15 bases in between. CDR3 size: 14 residues. This chain's CDR3 is CASTPGDGDTEAFF. The CDR3 nucleotides are TGTGCCAGTACCCCGGGGGATGGGGACACTGAAGCTTTCTTT. Looking up the rest from reference TRBV19 and TRBJ1-1 gives the full variable domain: DGGITQSPKYLFRKEGQNVTLSCEQNLNHDAMYWYRQDPGQGLRLIYYSQIVNDFQKGDIAEGYSVSREKKESFPLTVTSAQKNPTAFYLCASTPGDGDTEAFFGQGTRLTVV.

The chain joins TRBV5-8 to TRBJ2-5, with 8 bases fitting TRBD2. This CDR3 has 15 amino acids. CDR1 and CDR2 (germline): SGHTS, YDEGEE. V trimming: 6 bases; J trimming: 0 bases; junction bases outside the gene matches: 7. The CDR3: CASNFQAGDQETQYF. DNA for the CDR3: TGTGCCAGCAACTTTCAAGCGGGGGACCAAGAGACCCAGTACTTC.

The chain links TRBV7-2 to TRBJ2-1; D perhaps matches TRBD2 (5 bases). Trimming stripped 3 bases from V and 6 bases from J, with 18 bases between. CDR3 length: 16 amino acids. Germline-derived CDR1 and CDR2 are SGHTA and FQGNSA. CDR3 residues: CASSFLVGIIGNEQFF. The CDR3 region has the DNA TGTGCCAGCAGCTTTTTGGTCGGGATAATTGGCAATGAGCAGTTCTTC.

V and J are TRBV15 and TRBJ1-4; D uncertain. Germline assignment: CDR1 LNHNV and CDR2 YYDKDF (reference sequence). The CDR3 loop spans 14 amino acids. V was clipped by 4 bases and J by 8 bases, with 14 bases between them. The CDR3 loop is CATSNPMSREKLFF. In DNA, the CDR3 is TGTGCCACCAGCAACCCGATGTCGAGGGAAAAACTGTTTTTT. Full variable domain (rest looked up from reference TRBV15 and TRBJ1-4): DAMVIQNPRYQVTQFGKPVTLSCSQTLNHNVMYWYQQKSSQAPKLLFHYYDKDFNNEADTPDNFQSRRPNTSFCFLDIRSPGLGDTAMYLCATSNPMSREKLFFGSGTQLSVL.

This clone has more than one count but fewer than ten. The CDR3 nucleotides are TGTGCCAGCAGCTTACTAGCGGGGGTTACCGGGGAGCTGTTTTTT. It is translated as CASSLLAGVTGELFF. This chain uses TRBV7-9 with TRBJ2-2; 10 positions agree with TRBD2. V lost 2 bases and J lost 5; bases outside the gene matches: 2. The CDR3 consists of 15 residues. Germline CDR1 and CDR2: SEHNR and FQNEAQ (reference sequence).

This clone was found once. The V gene is TRBV2, the J gene TRBJ2-1; 9 bases map to TRBD1. From germline, CDR1 is SNHLY and CDR2 FYNNEI. The CDR3 is 18 residues long. Trimming cost V 6 bases and J 3 bases; bases outside gene matches: 15. The CDR3 DNA is TGTGCCAGCAGCCAAAGGGGACAGGGAGGCTTTGGCTACAATGAGCAGTTCTTC. Its translation is CASSQRGQGGFGYNEQFF.

V gene TRBV5-6 combines with J gene TRBJ1-1; 9 nucleotides line up with TRBD1. This CDR3 is 18 amino acids long. The junction had 16 bases not matched to a gene; V was cut back by 4 bases and J by 3 bases. CDR1 is SGHDT, CDR2 YYEEEE, per germline. The chain's CDR3 is CASSARRDRDYRDTEAFF. The CDR3 DNA follows: TGTGCCAGCAGCGCTCGCCGGGACAGGGATTATAGGGACACTGAAGCTTTCTTT.

The rearrangement joins TRBV18 to TRBJ2-7; D might be TRBD1 (7 bases). Trimming took off 3 bases at V and 2 bases at J, with 11 bases between the two ends. The CDR3 totals 14 residues. Germline lookup yields CDR1 KGHSH and CDR2 LQKENI. CDR3 bases: TGTGCCAGCTCACCCGGAGGGGGCGCCTACGAGCAGTACTTC. Its translation is CASSPGGGAYEQYF.

This chain connects TRBV2 to TRBJ2-7; tentatively, D is TRBD2 (6 bases). Trimming left V 6 bases short and J 1 base short, with 13 bases between. CDR3 length equals 14 residues. Germline loops: CDR1 SNHLY, CDR2 FYNNEI. The CDR3 protein is CASSESGDSYEQYF. CDR3 bases: TGTGCCAGCAGCGAGTCGGGGGATTCCTACGAGCAGTACTTC.

The chain carries TRBV6-1 and TRBJ1-6; 7 bases align to TRBD1. The junction had 5 bases not matched to a gene; V was cut back by 3 bases and J by 0 bases. Germline V CDR1 and CDR2: MNHNS, SASEGT. The CDR3 consists of 17 residues. CDR3 bases: TGTGCCAGCAGTGATTTGACAGGGAGCTCCTATAATTCACCCCTCCACTTT. This gives the protein CASSDLTGSSYNSPLHF.

The chain combines TRBV5-1 with TRBJ2-7; TRBD2 matches 9 bases. Germline values: CDR1 SGHRS, CDR2 YFSETQ. CDR3 size: 14 residues. The ends lost 4 bases at V and 2 bases at J; junction bases unmatched: 4. The CDR3 reads CASSIKRGAYEQYF. CDR3 bases: TGCGCCAGCAGCATCAAGCGGGGGGCCTACGAGCAGTACTTC.

The V gene is TRBV9, the J gene TRBJ2-1, with TRBD2 matching over 12 bases. Germline V gene data show CDR1 as SGDLS and CDR2 as YYNGEE. The ends lost 4 bases at V and 6 bases at J; junction bases unmatched: 14. This CDR3 has 18 residues. The DNA of the CDR3 is TGTGCCAGCAGCCCTAAGAAAGGGCTAGCGGGGGGGGCCAATGAGCAGTTCTTC. Protein sequence: CASSPKKGLAGGANEQFF.

The V gene is TRBV28, the J gene TRBJ2-1, with D unclear. The germline gives CDR1 MDHEN, CDR2 SYDVKM. V was trimmed by 5 bases and J by 11 bases, leaving 10 bases between them. This CDR3 has 11 amino acids. CDR3 residues: CASSTNQKQFF. DNA of the CDR3: TGTGCCAGCAGTACTAATCAAAAGCAGTTCTTC. Complete variable domain (other parts from reference TRBV28 and TRBJ2-1): DVKVTQSSRYLVKRTGEKVFLECVQDMDHENMFWYRQDPGLGLRLIYFSYDVKMKEKGDIPEGYSVSREKKERFSLILESASTNQTSMYLCASSTNQKQFFGPGTRLTVL.

This sequence joins TRBV14 and TRBJ1-1; the D gene is possibly TRBD1 (5 bases). V was shortened by 1 base and J by 2 bases, with 17 bases between the two germline ends. The CDR3 contains 17 residues. From germline, CDR1 is SGHDN and CDR2 FVKESK. As DNA, the CDR3 is TGTGCCAGCAGCCAAGTCAGGCCCGCAGGGATCAACACTGAAGCTTTCTTT. It encodes CASSQVRPAGINTEAFF.

J is TRBJ2-7 and V is TRBV5-1; TRBD2 matches at 8 bases. The CDR3 has 15 residues. Germline trimming cut 0 bases from V and 6 bases from J; bases unmatched to any gene: 8. Germline V gene lookup returns CDR1 SGHRS and CDR2 YFSETQ. The CDR3 sequence is CASSLAVAGPGEQYF. DNA of the CDR3: TGCGCCAGCAGCTTGGCGGTAGCGGGGCCCGGCGAGCAGTACTTC.